The TCR beta chain described here comes from a study of cytomegalovirus exposure and HLA in healthy donors. Study findings and constraints: Immune exposure was documented only through CMV serostatus.

Trimming took off 2 bases at V and 6 bases at J, with 14 bases between the two ends. This CDR3 spans 13 amino acids. The germline V gene encodes CDR1 GTSNPN and CDR2 SVGIG (reference sequence). 13 Jbeta primers and 60 Vbeta primers were used for the PCR. The protocol was immunoSEQ multiplex PCR, while the TCRdb copy is restricted to in-frame clones and leaves out a portion. In the table there are about 95,000 clones, 65% to 90% of which are singletons. With regard to this clone: What it binds is unknown.

The clonotype was recovered from a woman in her 70s in good health and CMV-seropositive. The chain has TRBV30 and TRBJ2-7; TRBD1 might be the D (6 bases). Sequencing used PBMCs. DNA for the CDR3: TGTGCCTGGAGTCAGGGGTTTGATTCCGAGCAGTACTTC. This encodes CAWSQGFDSEQYF.